This T cell receptor beta chain is from a study of post-analysis software for immune sequencing data. Overall study context: Relapsing-remitting, secondary progressive and progressive-relapsing forms of multiple sclerosis all featured among disease courses.

This clonotype was detected many times. Its antigen is not identified. Study outcomes and limitations: Controls had lower frequencies than patients of a handful of TRBV segments, which included TRBV5-6, TRBV5-1 and TRBV20-1. Clustering by F measure revealed strong co-clustering among samples prepared together in one batch.

The TCR beta cDNA libraries contained unique molecular identifiers. Using its own MiXCR run on the PCR reads, TCRdb lists one record per CDR3 protein. The table shows around 190,000 distinct CDR3 sequences, with over 25% occurring only once. V was clipped by 0 bases and J by 8 bases; unmatched bases: 15. CDR1 and CDR2 (germline): DFQATT, SNEGSKA (reference sequence). The CDR3 runs 16 residues. Material: blood. The TCR originated in a girl aged 2-17 years with multiple sclerosis. The V call is TRBV20-1, the J call TRBJ1-2; 7 bases align to TRBD1. Written as DNA, the CDR3 is TGCAGTGCTAGAGATCCGCATACCGGGACAGAGGGGGGCTACACCTTC. Translation gives CSARDPHTGTEGGYTF.